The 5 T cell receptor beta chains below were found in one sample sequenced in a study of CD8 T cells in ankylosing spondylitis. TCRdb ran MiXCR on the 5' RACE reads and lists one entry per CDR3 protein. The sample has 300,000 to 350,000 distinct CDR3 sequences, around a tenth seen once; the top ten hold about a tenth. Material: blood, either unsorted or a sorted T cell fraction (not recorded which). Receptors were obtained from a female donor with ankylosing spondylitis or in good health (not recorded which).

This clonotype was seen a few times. CDR3 residues: CASSKRLAGTASYEQYF. As DNA, the CDR3 is TGTGCCAGCAGTAAACGACTAGCGGGAACAGCCTCCTACGAGCAGTACTTC. The chain is built from TRBV6-1 and TRBJ2-7; 11 positions agree with TRBD2. V lost 5 bases and J lost 0; bases outside the gene matches: 9. The germline gives CDR1 MNHNS, CDR2 SASEGT. The CDR3 spans 17 residues.

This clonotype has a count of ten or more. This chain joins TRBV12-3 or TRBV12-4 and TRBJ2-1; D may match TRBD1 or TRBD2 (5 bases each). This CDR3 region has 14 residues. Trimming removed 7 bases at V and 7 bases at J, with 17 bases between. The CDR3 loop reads CASNLRGQWNEQFF. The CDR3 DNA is TGTGCCAGCAACCTCCGGGGCCAGTGGAATGAGCAGTTCTTC.

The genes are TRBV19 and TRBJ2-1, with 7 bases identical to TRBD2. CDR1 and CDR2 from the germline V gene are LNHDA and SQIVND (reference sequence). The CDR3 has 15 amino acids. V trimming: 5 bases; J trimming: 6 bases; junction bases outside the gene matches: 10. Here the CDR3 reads CASSPRAGVGNEQFF. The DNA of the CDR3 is TGTGCCAGTAGTCCTAGGGCGGGAGTGGGCAATGAGCAGTTCTTC.

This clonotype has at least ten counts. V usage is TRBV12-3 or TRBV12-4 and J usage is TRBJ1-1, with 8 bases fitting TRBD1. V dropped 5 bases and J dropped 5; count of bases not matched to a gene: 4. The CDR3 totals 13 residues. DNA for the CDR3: TGTGCCAGCAGTGGACAGGGACGAACTGAAGCTTTCTTT. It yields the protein CASSGQGRTEAFF.

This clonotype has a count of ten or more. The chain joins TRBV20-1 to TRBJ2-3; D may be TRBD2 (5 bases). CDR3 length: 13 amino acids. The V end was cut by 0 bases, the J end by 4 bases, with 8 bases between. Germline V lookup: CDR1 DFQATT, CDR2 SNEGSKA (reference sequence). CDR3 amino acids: CSARDDGADTQYF. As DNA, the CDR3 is TGCAGTGCTAGAGATGACGGGGCAGATACGCAGTATTTT.